The present entry profiles one T cell receptor beta chain with its context. Its antigen is not yet known. No much larger clone exists at a distance of one base, and base qualities are not known. The CDR3 regions of human TCRbeta chains were analyzed by immunosequencing. Concerning the study's data processing: Repertoire TCRs were checked for matches against a reference library of SARS-CoV-2-specific TCRs that had been generated using the MIRA antigen-specificity platform. Breadth was defined as the fraction of unique TCRs that were SARS-CoV-2-associated. Depth was defined as the fraction of total T cells that were SARS-CoV-2-associated. Using the MIRA data, each spike-specific TCR was assigned both to the spike region to which the TCR was reactive and to a CD4 or CD8 class. Log10-transformed breadth and depth values were compared by one-way ANOVA with Sidak's multiple comparisons tests. The clones in this table, taken by TCRdb from immuneACCESS, are in-frame only. Not every clone is retained; where verified, under half of the shortfall comes from an unresolved V gene, and the cause of the rest is unknown. The DNA was the basis for D and trimming; V, J and clone size are from that table. This sample holds 95,000 to 150,000 clones; roughly 89% were observed only once. Roughly 4.2% of the sample is held by the ten biggest clonotypes.

From the germline V gene (reference sequence), CDR1 is MNHEY and CDR2 is SMNVEV. From cysteine to phenylalanine, the CDR3 is 16 amino acids long. The CDR3 DNA has 48 bases and is translated from base 1. V and J lose 3 bases and 1 base, and a span of 15 bases separates them. This sample was taken from a study of T cell responses to AZD1222 COVID-19 vaccine (dated by TCRdb to 2020 to 2022). Context from the whole study: Because spike-specific TCR depth and breadth did not differ between the two schedules, AZD1222 recipients who got a second dose at roughly 4 weeks were pooled with those who got a second dose at roughly 12 weeks. A total of just over 230 trial participants underwent TCR sequencing, of whom around 210 had received two doses of AZD1222 and 26 had received two doses of the MenACWY control vaccine. Enrollment into the trials was organized by age into subgroups of 18-55, 56-69 and 70-plus years, and those subgroups contained about 150, 27 and 61 TCR-sequenced participants, respectively. Overall study results and their limits: Vaccine-associated CD4 TCRs spanned the whole spike protein, with dominant responses in regions 160-218 and 743-854. Because no day 14 peak-response samples were available, the repertoires could be characterized only after the peak T cell response. Conclusions about previously exposed vaccinees are limited because only 6 or 7 AZD1222 recipients were SARS-CoV-2 seropositive at baseline. After two AZD1222 doses, spike-specific TCR breadth and depth were significantly higher than at day 0 and than in MenACWY recipients. Most participants were white British and females outnumbered males, and the authors suggested that clonal diversity may have been underestimated. Reportedly, close to half of the unique spike-specific TCRs recognized epitopes lying outside the regions that are mutated in the B.1.351 and B.1.1.7 variants. In the small 56-69-year group, the increase in depth fell short of significance, most likely because of low power.

Interpreted using the paper, the time point label stands for: baseline before first vaccination. Vaccinee samples came from UK trials COV001 and COV002, including a single-blind randomized controlled phase 2/3 trial of AZD1222 (ChAdOx1 nCoV-19) in healthy adults. Trial participant PBMC samples were collected at day 0 and day 28 after the second dose for TCRbeta chain sequencing. The sequenced sample was peripheral blood, obtained on day 0 of AZD1222 vaccination. This TCR came from an adult in good health. The rearrangement combines TRBV27 with TRBJ1-1; the D gene is perhaps TRBD1, from 6 matching bases. The DNA sequence reads TGTGCCAGCAGTTTTCGGCCAGGGGCGGGGAACACTGAAGCTTTCTTT. Its translation is CASSFRPGAGNTEAFF.